This T cell receptor (beta chain) was identified during a study of blood T cell repertoires in COVID-19. The CDR3 extends over 13 amino acids. Trimming removed 2 bases from V and 11 bases from J; junction bases left unmatched: 9. Per the germline V gene, CDR1 is GTSNPN and CDR2 is SVGIG (reference sequence). In the original workflow: Amplifying reference gene primers gave estimates of nucleated cell counts. TCRdb keeps only in-frame clones here, not all; method: immunoSEQ multiplex PCR. That table is the source of V, J and clone size, and D and trimming were worked out from the DNA. The sample records 65,000 to 85,000 clones, 87% being singletons.

The sample comprised peripheral blood. The clonotype comes from a woman younger than 35 with acute or convalescent COVID-19. The genes are TRBV30 and TRBJ2-5; 9 positions match TRBD2. The CDR3 coding sequence is TGTGCCTGGAGTCGACTAGCGGACGCGCCTCAGTACTTC. This encodes CAWSRLADAPQYF.